The source of this T cell receptor beta chain is a study of OX40 agonist ivuxolimab in advanced cancers. The CDR3 loop spans 17 amino acids. The germline gives CDR1 SGHDN, CDR2 FVKESK. Trimming cost V 3 bases and J 5 bases; bases outside gene matches: 11. Libraries were prepared by immunoSEQ multiplex PCR; TCRdb keeps only in-frame clonotypes and omits some of them. Counted here are about 48,000 clones, about nine tenths occurring once; the ten biggest clones make up roughly 6.3%. Sequenced here: CD4+ or CD8+ T cells sorted from blood, sampled in a trial of the OX40 agonist ivuxolimab. This TCR was sampled from an adult with an advanced solid tumor such as melanoma, head and neck, liver or kidney cancer. This chain connects TRBV14 to TRBJ2-7; 12 nucleotides agree with TRBD1. The CDR3 loop is CASSQMTGQGAFDEQYF. DNA of the CDR3: TGTGCCAGCAGCCAGATGACGGGACAGGGGGCTTTCGACGAGCAGTACTTC.